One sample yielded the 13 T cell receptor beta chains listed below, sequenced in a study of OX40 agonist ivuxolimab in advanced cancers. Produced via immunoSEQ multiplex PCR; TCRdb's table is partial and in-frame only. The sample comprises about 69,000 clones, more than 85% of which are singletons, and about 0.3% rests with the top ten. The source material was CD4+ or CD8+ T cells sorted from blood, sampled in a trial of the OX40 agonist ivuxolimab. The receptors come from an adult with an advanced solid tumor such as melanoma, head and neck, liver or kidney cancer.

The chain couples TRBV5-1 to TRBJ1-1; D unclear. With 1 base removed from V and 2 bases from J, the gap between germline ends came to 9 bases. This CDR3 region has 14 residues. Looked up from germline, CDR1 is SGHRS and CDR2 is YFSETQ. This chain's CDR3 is CASSLIPGNTEAFF. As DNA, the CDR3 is TGCGCCAGCAGCTTGATACCGGGTAACACTGAAGCTTTCTTT.

The CDR3 loop reads CASGQGNYGYTF. CDR3 in DNA: TGTGCCAGCGGACAGGGAAACTATGGCTACACCTTC. The V call is TRBV6-5, the J call TRBJ1-2, with TRBD1 identical over 8 bases. The CDR3 spans 12 residues. Germline V gives CDR1 MNHEY, CDR2 SVGAGI. The V segment lost 8 bases and the J segment 2 bases; nucleotides outside the gene matches: 1.

Here the CDR3 DNA reads TGCAGCGTTGTTCGAACGAACACTGAAGCTTTCTTT. It yields the protein CSVVRTNTEAFF. The rearrangement joins TRBV29-1 to TRBJ1-1; D remains ambiguous. Trimming stripped 4 bases from V and 1 base from J, with 7 bases between. Germline lookup yields CDR1 SQVTM and CDR2 ANQGSEA. The CDR3 has 12 residues.

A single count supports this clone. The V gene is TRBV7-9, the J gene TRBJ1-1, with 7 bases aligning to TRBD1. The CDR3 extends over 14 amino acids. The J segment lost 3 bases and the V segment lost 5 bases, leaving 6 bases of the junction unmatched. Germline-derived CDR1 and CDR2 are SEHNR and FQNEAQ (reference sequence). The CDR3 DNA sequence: TGTGCCAGCAGCCCCACAGGGGTGTACACTGAAGCTTTCTTT. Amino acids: CASSPTGVYTEAFF.

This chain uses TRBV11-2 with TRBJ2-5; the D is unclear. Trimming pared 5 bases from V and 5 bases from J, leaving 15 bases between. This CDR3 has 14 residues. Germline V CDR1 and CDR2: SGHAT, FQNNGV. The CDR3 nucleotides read TGTGCCAGCAGCAACCGGGCCCAGCTCGAGACCCAGTACTTC. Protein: CASSNRAQLETQYF.

The CDR3 DNA follows: TGCGCCAGCAGCTTGGATCTCTGGGACAGGGTGGGGTACACTGAAGCTTTCTTT. It is translated as CASSLDLWDRVGYTEAFF. The chain joins TRBV5-1 to TRBJ1-1, with 9 bases identical to TRBD1. The CDR3 runs 18 residues. V lost 0 bases to trimming and J lost 3 bases; unmatched junction nucleotides: 12. The V gene's germline CDR1 is SGHRS and CDR2 YFSETQ.

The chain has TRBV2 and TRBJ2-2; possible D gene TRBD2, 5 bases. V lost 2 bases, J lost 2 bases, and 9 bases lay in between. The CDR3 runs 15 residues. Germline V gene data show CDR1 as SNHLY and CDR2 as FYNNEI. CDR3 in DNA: TGTGCCAGCAGTGAAAGAGGGTTTAACACCGGGGAGCTGTTTTTT. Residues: CASSERGFNTGELFF.

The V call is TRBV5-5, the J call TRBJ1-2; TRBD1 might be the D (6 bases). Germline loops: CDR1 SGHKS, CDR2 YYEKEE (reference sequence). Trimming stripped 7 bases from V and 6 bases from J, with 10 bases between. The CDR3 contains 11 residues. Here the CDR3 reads CASGGQNGYTF. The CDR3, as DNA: TGTGCCAGCGGGGGGCAGAATGGCTACACCTTC. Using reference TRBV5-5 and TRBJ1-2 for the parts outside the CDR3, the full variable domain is DAGVTQSPTHLIKTRGQQVTLRCSPISGHKSVSWYQQVLGQGPQFIFQYYEKEERGRGNFPDRFSARQFPNYSSELNVNALLLGDSALYLCASGGQNGYTFGSGTRLTVV.

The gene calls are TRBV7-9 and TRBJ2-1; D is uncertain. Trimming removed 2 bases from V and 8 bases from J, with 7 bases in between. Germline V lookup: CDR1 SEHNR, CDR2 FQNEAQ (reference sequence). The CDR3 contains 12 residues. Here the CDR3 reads CASSLNSYEQFF. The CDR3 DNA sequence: TGTGCCAGCAGCTTAAACTCTTATGAGCAGTTCTTC.

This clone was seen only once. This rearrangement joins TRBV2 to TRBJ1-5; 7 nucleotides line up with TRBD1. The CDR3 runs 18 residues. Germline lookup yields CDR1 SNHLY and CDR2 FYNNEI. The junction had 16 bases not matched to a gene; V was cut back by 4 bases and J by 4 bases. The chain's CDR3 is CASSVPEMTDRSNQPQHF. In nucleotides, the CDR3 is TGTGCCAGCAGTGTGCCCGAGATGACGGACAGGTCAAATCAGCCCCAGCATTTT.

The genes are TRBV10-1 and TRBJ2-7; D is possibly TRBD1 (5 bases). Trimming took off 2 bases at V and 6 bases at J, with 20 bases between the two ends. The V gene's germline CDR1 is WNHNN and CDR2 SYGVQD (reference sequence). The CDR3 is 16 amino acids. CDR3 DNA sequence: TGCGCCAGCAGTGAGGTCGGCGGATTTCTTAGGGGCGAGCAGTACTTC. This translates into CASSEVGGFLRGEQYF.

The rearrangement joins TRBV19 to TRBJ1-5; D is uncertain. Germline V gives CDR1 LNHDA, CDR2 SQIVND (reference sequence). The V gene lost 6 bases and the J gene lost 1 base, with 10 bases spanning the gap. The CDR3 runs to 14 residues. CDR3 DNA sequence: TGTGCCAGTAGCCCGCGCGTCAGCAATCAGCCCCAGCATTTT. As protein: CASSPRVSNQPQHF.

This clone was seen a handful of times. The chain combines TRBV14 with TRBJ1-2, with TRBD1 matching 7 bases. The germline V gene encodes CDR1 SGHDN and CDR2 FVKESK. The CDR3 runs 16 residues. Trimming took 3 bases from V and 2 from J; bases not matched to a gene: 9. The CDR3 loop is CASSHHTGDSNYGYTF. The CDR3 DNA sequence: TGTGCCAGCAGCCACCATACGGGGGACAGCAACTATGGCTACACCTTC.